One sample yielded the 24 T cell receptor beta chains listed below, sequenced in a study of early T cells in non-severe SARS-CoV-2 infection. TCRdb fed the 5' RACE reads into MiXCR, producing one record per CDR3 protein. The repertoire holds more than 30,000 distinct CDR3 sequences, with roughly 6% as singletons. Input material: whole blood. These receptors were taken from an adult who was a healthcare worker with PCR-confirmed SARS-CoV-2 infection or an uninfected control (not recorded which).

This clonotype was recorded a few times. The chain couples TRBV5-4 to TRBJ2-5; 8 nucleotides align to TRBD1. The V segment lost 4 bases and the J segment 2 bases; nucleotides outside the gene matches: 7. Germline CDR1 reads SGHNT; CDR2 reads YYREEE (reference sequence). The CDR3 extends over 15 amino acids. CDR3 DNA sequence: TGTGCCAGCAGCCCAGGGGGCGCGGGACAAGAGACCCAGTACTTC. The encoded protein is CASSPGGAGQETQYF.

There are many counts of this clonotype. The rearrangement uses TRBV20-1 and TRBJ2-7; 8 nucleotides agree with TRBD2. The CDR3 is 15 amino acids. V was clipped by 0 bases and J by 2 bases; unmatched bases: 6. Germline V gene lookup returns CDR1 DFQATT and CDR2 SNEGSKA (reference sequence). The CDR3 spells CSARDSVAGTYEQYF. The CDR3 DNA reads TGCAGTGCTAGAGATTCAGTAGCGGGGACCTACGAGCAGTACTTC.

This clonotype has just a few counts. CDR3 nucleotides: TGTGCCTGGAGTGGAGGGGGGGGCAATAATTCACCCCTCCACTTT. Translation: CAWSGGGGNNSPLHF. The V call is TRBV30, the J call TRBJ1-6, with a tentative D call TRBD1 (6 bases). The CDR3 is 15 residues long. Trimming removed 1 base from V and 5 bases from J, with 12 bases in between. Germline V gene lookup returns CDR1 GTSNPN and CDR2 SVGIG (reference sequence).

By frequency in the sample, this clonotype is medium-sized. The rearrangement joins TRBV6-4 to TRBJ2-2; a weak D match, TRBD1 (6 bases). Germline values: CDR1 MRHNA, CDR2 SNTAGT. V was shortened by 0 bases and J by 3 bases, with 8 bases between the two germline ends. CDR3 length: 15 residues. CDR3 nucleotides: TGTGCCAGCAGTGACTCCGAGGGGGACACCGGGGAGCTGTTTTTT. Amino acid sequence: CASSDSEGDTGELFF.

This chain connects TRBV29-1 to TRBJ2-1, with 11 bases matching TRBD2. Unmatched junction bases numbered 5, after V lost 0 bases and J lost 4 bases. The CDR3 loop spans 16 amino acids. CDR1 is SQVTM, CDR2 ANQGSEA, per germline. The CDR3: CSVEELAGVGYNEQFF. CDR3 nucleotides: TGCAGCGTTGAAGAACTAGCGGGAGTAGGGTACAATGAGCAGTTCTTC.

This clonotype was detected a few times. CDR3 nucleotide sequence: TGTGCCAGCAGAACGGACGGCTACGAGCAGTACTTC. It yields the protein CASRTDGYEQYF. The chain combines TRBV7-2 with TRBJ2-7, with D uncertain. CDR3 length equals 12 residues. The germline V gene encodes CDR1 SGHTA and CDR2 FQGNSA. Trimming took 6 bases from V and 3 from J, leaving 9 bases between them. Filled out from reference TRBV7-2 and TRBJ2-7, the complete variable domain reads GAGVSQSPSNKVTEKGKDVELRCDPISGHTALYWYRQSLGQGLEFLIYFQGNSAPDKSGLPSDRFSAERTGGSVSTLTIQRTQQEDSAVYLCASRTDGYEQYFGPGTRLTVT.

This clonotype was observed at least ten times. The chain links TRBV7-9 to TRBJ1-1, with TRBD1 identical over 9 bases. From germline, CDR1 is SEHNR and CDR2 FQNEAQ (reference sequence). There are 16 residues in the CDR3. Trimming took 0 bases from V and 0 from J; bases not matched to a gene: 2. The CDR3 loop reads CASSLATGGLNTEAFF. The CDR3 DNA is TGTGCCAGCAGCTTAGCCACAGGGGGCCTGAACACTGAAGCTTTCTTT.

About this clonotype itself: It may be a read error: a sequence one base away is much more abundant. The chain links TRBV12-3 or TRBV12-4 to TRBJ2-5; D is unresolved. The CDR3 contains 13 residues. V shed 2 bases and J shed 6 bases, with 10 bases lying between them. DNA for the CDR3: TGTGCCAGCAGTTTATCCAACCTGAAGACCCAGTACTTC. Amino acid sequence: CASSLSNLKTQYF.

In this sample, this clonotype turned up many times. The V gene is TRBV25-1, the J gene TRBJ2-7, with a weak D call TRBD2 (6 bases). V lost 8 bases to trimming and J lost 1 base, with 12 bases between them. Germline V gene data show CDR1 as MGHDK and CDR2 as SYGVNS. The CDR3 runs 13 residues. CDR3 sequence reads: CASSKEGSYEQYF. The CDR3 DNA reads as TGTGCCAGCTCCAAGGAGGGTTCCTACGAGCAGTACTTC.

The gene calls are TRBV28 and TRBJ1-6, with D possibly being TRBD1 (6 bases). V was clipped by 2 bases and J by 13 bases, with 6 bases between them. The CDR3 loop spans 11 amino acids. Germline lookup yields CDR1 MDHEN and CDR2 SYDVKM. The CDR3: CASSLRGPLHF. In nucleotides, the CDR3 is TGTGCCAGCAGTTTAAGGGGGCCCCTCCACTTT.

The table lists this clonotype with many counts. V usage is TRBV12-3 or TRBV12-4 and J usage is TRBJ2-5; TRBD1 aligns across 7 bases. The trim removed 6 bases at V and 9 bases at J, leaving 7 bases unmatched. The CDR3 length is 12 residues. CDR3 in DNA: TGTGCCAGCAGCCAGGGGGAGCGGTCCCAGTACTTC. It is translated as CASSQGERSQYF.

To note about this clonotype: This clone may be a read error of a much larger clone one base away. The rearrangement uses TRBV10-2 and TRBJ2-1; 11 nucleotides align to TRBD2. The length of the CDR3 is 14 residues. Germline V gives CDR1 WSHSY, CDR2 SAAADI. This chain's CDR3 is CASRPSGGYNEQIF. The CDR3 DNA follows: TGCGCCAGCAGGCCTAGCGGGGGGTACAATGAGCAGATCTTC.

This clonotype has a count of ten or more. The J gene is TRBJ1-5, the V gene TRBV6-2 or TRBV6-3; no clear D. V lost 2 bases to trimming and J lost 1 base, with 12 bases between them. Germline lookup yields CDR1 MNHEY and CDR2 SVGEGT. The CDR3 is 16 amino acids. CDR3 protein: CASSYGSGPSNQPQHF. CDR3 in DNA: TGTGCCAGCAGTTACGGGAGCGGACCAAGCAATCAGCCCCAGCATTTT.

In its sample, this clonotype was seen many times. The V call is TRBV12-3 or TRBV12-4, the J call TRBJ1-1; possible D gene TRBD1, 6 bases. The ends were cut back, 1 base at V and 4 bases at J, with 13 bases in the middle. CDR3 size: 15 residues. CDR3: CASSLGAGASTEAFF. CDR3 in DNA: TGTGCCAGCAGTTTAGGGGCGGGGGCGAGCACTGAAGCTTTCTTT.

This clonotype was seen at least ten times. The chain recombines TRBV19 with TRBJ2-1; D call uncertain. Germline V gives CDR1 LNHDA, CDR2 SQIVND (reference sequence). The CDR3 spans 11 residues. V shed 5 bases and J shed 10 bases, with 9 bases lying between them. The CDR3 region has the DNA TGTGCCAGTAGTCGAGGTCCGGAGCAGTTCTTC. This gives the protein CASSRGPEQFF.

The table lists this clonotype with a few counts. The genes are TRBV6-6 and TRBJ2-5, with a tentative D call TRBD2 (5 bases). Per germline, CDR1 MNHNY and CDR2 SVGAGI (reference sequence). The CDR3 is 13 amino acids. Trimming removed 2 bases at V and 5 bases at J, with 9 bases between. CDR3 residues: CASSYPTGETQYF. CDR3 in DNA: TGTGCCAGCAGTTACCCGACGGGGGAGACCCAGTACTTC.

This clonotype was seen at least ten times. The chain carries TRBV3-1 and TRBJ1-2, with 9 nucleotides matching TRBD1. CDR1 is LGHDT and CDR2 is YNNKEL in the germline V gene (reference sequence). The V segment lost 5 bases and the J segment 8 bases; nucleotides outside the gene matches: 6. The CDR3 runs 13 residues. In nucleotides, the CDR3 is TGTGCCAGCAGCTTAGGACAGGGGACCGGCTACACCTTC. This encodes CASSLGQGTGYTF. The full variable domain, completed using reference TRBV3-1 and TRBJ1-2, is DTAVSQTPKYLVTQMGNDKSIKCEQNLGHDTMYWYKQDSKKFLKIMFSYNNKELIINETVPNRFSPKSPDKAHLNLHINSLELGDSAVYFCASSLGQGTGYTFGSGTRLTVV.

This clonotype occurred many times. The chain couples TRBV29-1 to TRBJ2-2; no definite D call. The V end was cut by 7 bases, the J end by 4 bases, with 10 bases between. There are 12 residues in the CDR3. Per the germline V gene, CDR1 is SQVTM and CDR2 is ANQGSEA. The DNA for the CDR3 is TGCAGCGGTGGGGATTCCACCGGGGAGCTGTTTTTT. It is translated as CSGGDSTGELFF.

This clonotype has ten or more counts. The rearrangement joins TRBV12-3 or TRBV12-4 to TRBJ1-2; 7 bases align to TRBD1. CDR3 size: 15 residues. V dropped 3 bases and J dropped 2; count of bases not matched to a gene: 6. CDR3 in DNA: TGTGCCAGCAGTTTTGCCGACAGGGAGAACTATGGCTACACCTTC. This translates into CASSFADRENYGYTF.

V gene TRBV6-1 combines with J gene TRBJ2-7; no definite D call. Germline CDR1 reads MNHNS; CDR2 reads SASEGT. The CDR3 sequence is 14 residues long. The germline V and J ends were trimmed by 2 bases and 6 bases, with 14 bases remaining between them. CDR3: CASSERGRRLEQYF. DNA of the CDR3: TGTGCCAGCAGTGAAAGAGGTCGTAGGCTCGAGCAGTACTTC.

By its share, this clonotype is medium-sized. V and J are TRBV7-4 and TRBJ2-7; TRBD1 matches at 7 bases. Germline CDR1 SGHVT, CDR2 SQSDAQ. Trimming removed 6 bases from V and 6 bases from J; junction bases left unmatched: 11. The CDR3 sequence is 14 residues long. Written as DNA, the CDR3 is TGTGCCAGCAGAACCCGTGACAGGGTTGCCGAGCAGTACTTC. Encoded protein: CASRTRDRVAEQYF.

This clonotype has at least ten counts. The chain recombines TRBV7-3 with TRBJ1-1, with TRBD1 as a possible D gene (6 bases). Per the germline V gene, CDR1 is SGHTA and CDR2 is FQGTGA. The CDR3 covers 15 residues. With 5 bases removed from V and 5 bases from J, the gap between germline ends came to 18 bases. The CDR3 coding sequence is TGTGCCAGCAGCCGATCGGGACAAGGGATTACTGAAGCTTTCTTT. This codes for CASSRSGQGITEAFF.

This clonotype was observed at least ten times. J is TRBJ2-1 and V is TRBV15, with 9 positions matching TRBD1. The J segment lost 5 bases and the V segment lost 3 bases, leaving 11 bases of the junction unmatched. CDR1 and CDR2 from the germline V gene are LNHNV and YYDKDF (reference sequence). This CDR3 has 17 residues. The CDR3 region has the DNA TGTGCCACCAGCAGCCGCCTCCAGCGACAGGGGGACAATGAGCAGTTCTTC. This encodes CATSSRLQRQGDNEQFF.

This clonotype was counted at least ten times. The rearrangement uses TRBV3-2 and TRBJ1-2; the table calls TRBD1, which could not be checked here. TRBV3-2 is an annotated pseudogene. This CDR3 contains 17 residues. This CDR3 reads CASSPRGEQGTNYGYTF. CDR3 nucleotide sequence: TGTGCCAGCAGCCCCAGGGGGGAACAGGGCACTAACTATGGCTACACCTTC.